This T cell receptor beta chain comes out of a study of siplizumab effects on memory and regulatory T cells. The study's findings and limits: A major contribution to the alloresponse seemed to be made by naive T cells, which seemed more diverse than memory cells. The study found that siplizumab significantly reduced alloreactive sequences traceable to unstimulated CD4+ memory cells.

Germline loops: CDR1 SGDLS, CDR2 YYNGEE. Trimming took 1 base from V and 6 from J, leaving 13 bases between them. The length of the CDR3 is 14 residues. TCRdb's copy holds only in-frame clones and misses some; the assay was immunoSEQ multiplex PCR. The sample lists approximately 68,000 clones; about 89% were seen once. As for this clone: Its target is unknown.

Sequences were obtained from CD8+ T cells sorted from blood. This sequence originates from a human donor in good health. This sequence joins TRBV9 and TRBJ1-1, with unresolved D. This CDR3 reads CASSVSQGPAEAFF. The CDR3 region has the DNA TGTGCCAGCAGCGTATCCCAAGGGCCCGCTGAAGCTTTCTTT.